A single sample is the source of the 22 T cell receptor beta chains below, sequenced in a study of cytomegalovirus exposure and HLA in healthy donors. 60 Vbeta and 13 Jbeta primers were used in PCR. Sequencing used immunoSEQ multiplex PCR; TCRdb keeps in-frame clones, though not all of them. The table lists tens of thousands of clones, around 73% of them singletons. The sample consisted of PBMCs. These receptors came from a woman aged 30 to 39 in good health and CMV-seronegative.

V is TRBV2 and J is TRBJ2-1; 13 nucleotides match TRBD2. V lost 5 bases, J lost 4 bases, and 8 bases stayed unmatched. This CDR3 has 17 amino acids. CDR1 is SNHLY and CDR2 is FYNNEI in the germline V gene. The CDR3 loop is CASSYSGLAGVYNEQFF. The CDR3 bases are TGTGCCAGCAGTTATAGCGGACTAGCGGGAGTATACAATGAGCAGTTCTTC.

A note on this clone: One end of the junction is discordant with germline, which a read error may explain. The chain has TRBV29-1 and TRBJ2-2, with 8 bases that match TRBD2. CDR1 SQVTM and CDR2 ANQGSEA come from the germline V gene. This CDR3 spans 15 amino acids. CDR3 coding DNA: TGCAGCGTCGAAGTGAGCGGGAGTGGCACCGGGGAGCTGTTTTTT. This codes for CSVEVSGSGTGELFF.

The chain recombines TRBV10-3 with TRBJ1-5; the D gene is possibly TRBD1 (5 bases). The V gene lost 4 bases and the J gene lost 7 bases, with 14 bases spanning the gap. The CDR3 totals 14 residues. Germline V gene lookup returns CDR1 ENHRY and CDR2 SYGVKD. The CDR3 loop reads CAISGQGGAQPQHF. The CDR3 DNA reads TGTGCCATCAGTGGGCAGGGCGGGGCACAGCCCCAGCATTTT.

The chain has TRBV29-1 and TRBJ1-4; weak D call: TRBD1 (5 bases). Germline V gene lookup returns CDR1 SQVTM and CDR2 ANQGSEA. V lost 0 bases and J 5 bases, leaving 16 bases between the germline ends. The CDR3 has 16 residues. CDR3: CSVEERGRGRNEKLFF. As DNA, the CDR3 is TGCAGCGTTGAAGAACGTGGAAGGGGTAGGAATGAAAAACTGTTTTTT.

The CDR3 loop reads CASSDTGTTYGYTF. The CDR3 bases are TGCGCCAGCAGCGACACCGGGACTACCTATGGCTACACCTTC. The chain combines TRBV5-1 with TRBJ1-2; a possible D gene is TRBD1 (5 bases). Trimming shortened V by 4 bases and J by 4 bases, and 14 bases separated the two germline ends. The germline CDR1 and CDR2 sequences are SGHRS and YFSETQ. This CDR3 comprises 14 residues.

This clone showed up just a few times. The V gene is TRBV6-5, the J gene TRBJ2-3; 13 bases match TRBD2. Germline V gene data show CDR1 as MNHEY and CDR2 as SVGAGI. The CDR3 consists of 15 residues. V shed 5 bases, J shed 2 bases, and the junction held 1 base outside the gene matches. CDR3 in DNA: TGTGCCAGCAGTGGACTAGCGGGGGTCACAGATACGCAGTATTTT. Its protein is CASSGLAGVTDTQYF.

V gene TRBV28 combines with J gene TRBJ1-6, with D possibly matching TRBD1 (6 bases). Germline V lookup: CDR1 MDHEN, CDR2 SYDVKM. The CDR3 length is 14 residues. The V end lost 2 bases, the J end lost 10 bases, and 12 bases lay between the germline ends. The CDR3 sequence: CASSLPPRGSPLHF. Written as DNA, the CDR3 is TGTGCCAGCAGTTTACCTCCTAGGGGGTCACCCCTCCACTTT.

The V and J genes are TRBV5-6 and TRBJ1-1, with D perhaps TRBD1 (6 bases). Germline assignment: CDR1 SGHDT and CDR2 YYEEEE. Trimming shortened V by 7 bases and J by 0 bases, and 13 bases separated the two germline ends. The CDR3 sequence is 14 residues long. The CDR3 loop is CASDDRSMNTEAFF. The CDR3 DNA reads as TGTGCCAGCGACGACAGGAGCATGAACACTGAAGCTTTCTTT.

V and J are TRBV29-1 and TRBJ2-5; 9 nucleotides agree with TRBD2. Trimming cost V 4 bases and J 1 base; bases outside gene matches: 10. The CDR3 sequence is 16 residues long. CDR1 and CDR2 (germline): SQVTM, ANQGSEA. CDR3 sequence: CSVVRIAGGGQETQYF. CDR3 coding DNA: TGCAGCGTTGTTAGGATCGCGGGAGGGGGCCAAGAGACCCAGTACTTC.

This clone showed up just a few times. This chain joins TRBV6-1 and TRBJ2-3; 10 bases align to TRBD2. The CDR3 length is 15 residues. Trimming took 5 bases from V and 4 from J; bases not matched to a gene: 6. Germline lookup yields CDR1 MNHNS and CDR2 SASEGT. The CDR3 bases are TGTGCCAGCAGTTCGCTAGCGGGAGAATCAGATACGCAGTATTTT. Its protein is CASSSLAGESDTQYF.

The V and J genes are TRBV10-3 and TRBJ1-1; 9 bases agree with TRBD1. The germline CDR1 and CDR2 sequences are ENHRY and SYGVKD. The CDR3 extends over 13 amino acids. The trim removed 6 bases at V and 4 bases at J, leaving 3 bases unmatched. CDR3 in DNA: TGTGCCATCAGACAGGGGGCTGTCACTGAAGCTTTCTTT. Protein sequence: CAIRQGAVTEAFF.

This clone was counted once. The chain employs TRBV28 and TRBJ2-7; no definite D call. V lost 5 bases, J lost 4 bases, and 15 bases lay in between. The length of the CDR3 is 14 residues. Germline V gene lookup returns CDR1 MDHEN and CDR2 SYDVKM. This CDR3 is CASSPQWRIYEQYF. In nucleotides, the CDR3 is TGTGCCAGCAGTCCCCAGTGGCGGATATACGAGCAGTACTTC.

CDR3 sequence: CASSSQTQVGYGYTF. DNA for the CDR3: TGTGCCAGCAGTTCACAAACTCAGGTTGGTTATGGCTACACCTTC. The chain is built from TRBV28 and TRBJ1-2, with D unresolved. Trimming took off 4 bases at V and 5 bases at J, with 17 bases between the two ends. The germline gives CDR1 MDHEN, CDR2 SYDVKM. The CDR3 consists of 15 residues.

The rearrangement uses TRBV27 and TRBJ1-5, with D possibly being TRBD1 (5 bases). CDR1 and CDR2 from the germline V gene are MNHEY and SMNVEV (reference sequence). V was shortened by 4 bases and J by 6 bases, with 13 bases between the two germline ends. The CDR3 extends over 14 amino acids. In nucleotides, the CDR3 is TGTGCCAGCAGTTATGGACACGGTGGTCAGCCCCAGCATTTT. Residues: CASSYGHGGQPQHF.

The gene calls are TRBV11-2 and TRBJ1-1; 9 positions match TRBD1. The germline V gene encodes CDR1 SGHAT and CDR2 FQNNGV. V shed 5 bases and J 1 base; nucleotides not matched to a gene: 2. The CDR3 is 14 residues long. CDR3 in amino acids: CASSPGQGNTEAFF. The CDR3 nucleotides read TGTGCCAGCAGCCCGGGACAGGGGAACACTGAAGCTTTCTTT.

The chain carries TRBV7-9 and TRBJ1-1; possible D gene TRBD1, 6 bases. Germline V lookup: CDR1 SEHNR, CDR2 FQNEAQ (reference sequence). V lost 1 base, J lost 7 bases, and 19 bases lay in between. The CDR3 contains 16 residues. In DNA, the CDR3 is TGTGCCAGCAGCTTAGGACTTCTGACGGACAGTGATGAAGCTTTCTTT. Amino acid sequence: CASSLGLLTDSDEAFF.

This chain uses TRBV29-1 with TRBJ2-7; TRBD2 might be the D (5 bases). Per the germline V gene, CDR1 is SQVTM and CDR2 is ANQGSEA. This CDR3 spans 14 amino acids. With 4 bases removed from V and 7 bases from J, the gap between germline ends came to 20 bases. CDR3 nucleotide sequence: TGCAGCGTTGCTTTGAGCCTAGCTTCCCGGGAGCAGTACTTC. Translating gives CSVALSLASREQYF.

This clone appeared a single time. This chain connects TRBV6-6 to TRBJ2-5; weak D call: TRBD1 (7 bases). The CDR3 consists of 14 residues. The V end was cut by 7 bases, the J end by 5 bases, with 17 bases between. The germline CDR1 and CDR2 sequences are MNHNY and SVGAGI (reference sequence). CDR3 residues: CASKAEPGGETQYF. In nucleotides, the CDR3 is TGTGCCAGCAAGGCGGAGCCAGGGGGGGAGACCCAGTACTTC.

This clone was found once. This sequence joins TRBV6-1 and TRBJ2-3, with 12 nucleotides matching TRBD2. With V trimmed by 1 base and J by 4 bases, 0 bases remained unmatched. Germline V CDR1 and CDR2: MNHNS, SASEGT. The CDR3 loop spans 15 amino acids. The CDR3 loop is CASSEGTSGADTQYF. The CDR3 region has the DNA TGTGCCAGCAGTGAAGGGACTAGCGGGGCAGATACGCAGTATTTT.

This sequence joins TRBV2 and TRBJ1-2, with 8 bases matching TRBD1. The V gene's germline CDR1 is SNHLY and CDR2 FYNNEI. The length of the CDR3 is 15 residues. The ends lost 2 bases at V and 4 bases at J; junction bases unmatched: 6. The CDR3 is CASSEYRQGSYGYTF. In nucleotides, the CDR3 is TGTGCCAGCAGTGAATACCGACAGGGGTCCTATGGCTACACCTTC.

This clone was seen only a few times. The chain couples TRBV5-6 to TRBJ2-7; D might be TRBD1 (6 bases). V lost 3 bases and J 5 bases, leaving 18 bases between the germline ends. This CDR3 has 15 amino acids. Germline V lookup: CDR1 SGHDT, CDR2 YYEEEE. The CDR3 DNA sequence: TGTGCCAGCAGCTCCCGGGCAGGGGCGGAGAACGAGCAGTACTTC. Its translation: CASSSRAGAENEQYF.

V is TRBV29-1 and J is TRBJ2-5, with 7 nucleotides matching TRBD1. V lost 7 bases, J lost 4 bases, and 6 bases stayed unmatched. This CDR3 spans 12 amino acids. CDR1 SQVTM and CDR2 ANQGSEA come from the germline V gene. CDR3 sequence reads: CSASGQSETQYF. In DNA, the CDR3 is TGCAGCGCCTCGGGACAGTCAGAGACCCAGTACTTC.